This T cell receptor (beta chain) is from a study of beta chain features in type 1 diabetes. Of note for this clone: The antigen is unknown.

Germline lookup yields CDR1 SGHRS and CDR2 YFSETQ. The ends lost 0 bases at V and 4 bases at J; junction bases unmatched: 3. CDR3 length: 14 residues. General study points: Shortening of TCRB CDR3s, moderate but significant, appeared in all four CD4+ subsets of Type 1 diabetes patients.

cDNA synthesis used the whole RNA isolate, giving expressed TCRB sequences. The data were produced by immunoSEQ multiplex PCR, yet TCRdb's version contains in-frame clones alone and is incomplete. In the table there are 85,000 to 110,000 clones, 28% of which are singletons. The receptor comes from a young woman with type 1 diabetes. V is TRBV5-1 and J is TRBJ2-5; TRBD2 agrees at 7 bases. Sequenced input: central memory CD4+ T cells from blood. As DNA, the CDR3 is TGCGCCAGCAGCTTGGGAACTAGCGCAGAGACCCAGTACTTC. This codes for CASSLGTSAETQYF.